This is a list of T cell receptor beta chains from one sample in a study of technical replicates of blood from four donors. Method: immunoSEQ multiplex PCR; TCRdb's copy keeps in-frame clones and lacks some. The table has fewer than 100,000 clones, approximately 97% seen once; the top ten hold 0.18%. Sample: T cells isolated from PBMCs. Every receptor here comes from a human donor in good health. Both conserved end residues are part of each CDR3. D genes are given only for firm matches. Rows give clone size only sometimes, using once, few, many, or a class for an expanded clone.

v_gene: TRBV9; d_gene: -; abundance: once; j_gene: TRBJ1-2; len: 12; CDR3nt: TGTGCCAGCAGCGTAGGGGGCAGCGGCTACACCTTC; CDR3aa: CASSVGGSGYTF
v_gene: TRBV4-1; d_gene: -; abundance: -; j_gene: TRBJ2-7; len: 17; CDR3nt: TGCGCCAGCAGCCAAGTATTACGGGGGTCCAATACTTACGAGCAGTACTTC; CDR3aa: CASSQVLRGSNTYEQYF
v_gene: TRBV6-1; d_gene: -; abundance: -; j_gene: TRBJ2-5; len: 15; CDR3nt: TGTGCCAGCAGCCTGGACAGACCTTACCAAGAGACCCAGTACTTC; CDR3aa: CASSLDRPYQETQYF
v_gene: TRBV6-1; d_gene: -; abundance: -; j_gene: TRBJ1-4; len: 17; CDR3nt: TGTGCCAGCAGTGAACGGCAGGGAACTGCAACTAATGAAAAACTGTTTTTT; CDR3aa: CASSERQGTATNEKLFF
v_gene: TRBV28; d_gene: -; abundance: once; j_gene: TRBJ2-7; len: 11; CDR3nt: TGTGCCAGCAGTTCCAGGTTCGCGCAGTACTTC; CDR3aa: CASSSRFAQYF
v_gene: TRBV29-1; d_gene: TRBD1; abundance: -; j_gene: TRBJ1-2; len: 14; CDR3nt: TGCAGCGTTGGGACCGGGACAGTAAACTATGGCTACACCTTC; CDR3aa: CSVGTGTVNYGYTF
v_gene: TRBV27; d_gene: -; abundance: -; j_gene: TRBJ2-7; len: 13; CDR3nt: TGTGCCAGCGGGCCGCGGGGCGGCTACGAGCAGTACTTC; CDR3aa: CASGPRGGYEQYF
v_gene: TRBV28; d_gene: -; abundance: -; j_gene: TRBJ1-5; len: 16; CDR3nt: TGTGCCAGCAGACCTCCCCTTTGGGGGAGGAGGCAGCCCCAGCATTTT; CDR3aa: CASRPPLWGRRQPQHF
v_gene: TRBV9; d_gene: -; abundance: -; j_gene: TRBJ1-5; len: 15; CDR3nt: TGTGCCAGCAGCGTAGCCGGTACGGGGGATCAGCCCCAGCATTTT; CDR3aa: CASSVAGTGDQPQHF
v_gene: TRBV29-1; d_gene: TRBD1; abundance: once; j_gene: TRBJ2-7; len: 12; CDR3nt: TGCAGCGTGAAGACAGGGGGGAACGAGCAGTACTTC; CDR3aa: CSVKTGGNEQYF
v_gene: TRBV13; d_gene: -; abundance: -; j_gene: TRBJ1-2; len: 17; CDR3nt: TGTGCCAGCAGCTTAAAAAGGCTTTGGAGGGATCGAGATGGCTACACCTTC; CDR3aa: CASSLKRLWRDRDGYTF
v_gene: TRBV7-9; d_gene: TRBD1; abundance: once; j_gene: TRBJ2-1; len: 15; CDR3nt: TGTGCCAGCAGCTCTCGACAGGGGGTATCAAATGAGCAGTTCTTC; CDR3aa: CASSSRQGVSNEQFF
v_gene: TRBV7-8; d_gene: TRBD1; abundance: -; j_gene: TRBJ1-1; len: 15; CDR3nt: TGTGCCAGCAGCCAGGACAGGGGAGGAGGGACTGAAGCTTTCTTT; CDR3aa: CASSQDRGGGTEAFF
v_gene: TRBV10-1; d_gene: TRBD1; abundance: -; j_gene: TRBJ1-2; len: 16; CDR3nt: TGCGCCAGCAGTGACCCCGGGACAGCGATGATCTCGGGCTACACCTTC; CDR3aa: CASSDPGTAMISGYTF
v_gene: TRBV9; d_gene: TRBD2; abundance: -; j_gene: TRBJ2-5; len: 16; CDR3nt: TGTGCCAGCAGCGTAGACGCGGGGGGAGTAGTAGAGACCCAGTACTTC; CDR3aa: CASSVDAGGVVETQYF
v_gene: TRBV7-9; d_gene: TRBD1; abundance: once; j_gene: TRBJ2-1; len: 15; CDR3nt: TGTGCCAGCAGAACCGGGACAGGGGGTTGGTATGAGCAGTTCTTC; CDR3aa: CASRTGTGGWYEQFF
v_gene: TRBV30; d_gene: -; abundance: -; j_gene: TRBJ1-2; len: 14; CDR3nt: TGTGCCTGGACTATAGAGGCGACTAACTATGGCTACACCTTC; CDR3aa: CAWTIEATNYGYTF
v_gene: TRBV7-9; d_gene: TRBD1; abundance: -; j_gene: TRBJ1-2; len: 13; CDR3nt: TGTGCCAGCAGCCTGGACAGGGGAAAGGGCTACACCTTC; CDR3aa: CASSLDRGKGYTF
v_gene: TRBV7-9; d_gene: TRBD1; abundance: once; j_gene: TRBJ2-3; len: 16; CDR3nt: TGTGCCAGCAGCTCCGGACAGGGGGTGTTTGCAGATACGCAGTATTTT; CDR3aa: CASSSGQGVFADTQYF